Following are 8 T cell receptor beta chains from one sample sequenced in a study of neoadjuvant anti-PD-1 for oral cavity cancer. Time point given: after neoadjuvant nivolumab, at surgical resection. Some clones are missing from TCRdb's copy, which holds only in-frame ones; the method was immunoSEQ multiplex PCR. Found here are approximately 8,200 clones, approximately 70% of them singletons; the top ten hold about 3%. This specimen was PBMCs, taken after nivolumab (anti-PD-1) treatment. These TCRs come from a person between 40 and 85 years old with oral cavity squamous cell carcinoma.

The gene calls are TRBV9 and TRBJ2-5, with a tentative D call TRBD1 (6 bases). This CDR3 comprises 15 residues. Germline CDR1 reads SGDLS; CDR2 reads YYNGEE. Trimming stripped 3 bases from V and 4 bases from J, with 16 bases between. The CDR3 region is CASSAYGQTAETQYF. CDR3 bases: TGTGCCAGCAGCGCCTACGGACAGACAGCAGAGACCCAGTACTTC.

The V gene is TRBV6-5, the J gene TRBJ1-6, with unresolved D. This CDR3 has 15 amino acids. Looked up from germline, CDR1 is MNHEY and CDR2 is SVGAGI. The V end was cut by 4 bases, the J end by 0 bases, with 7 bases between. CDR3: CASSWLSSYNSPLHF. In DNA, the CDR3 is TGTGCCAGCAGTTGGCTGAGCTCCTATAATTCACCCCTCCACTTT.

The chain carries TRBV15 and TRBJ1-4, with D perhaps TRBD1 (5 bases). The V end was cut by 2 bases, the J end by 2 bases, with 12 bases between. The CDR3 is 16 residues long. Germline CDR1 is LNHNV and CDR2 is YYDKDF (reference sequence). CDR3 coding DNA: TGTGCCACCAGCAGATCCCAGGGATACACTAATGAAAAACTGTTTTTT. Protein product: CATSRSQGYTNEKLFF. The full variable domain, with the rest looked up from reference TRBV15 and TRBJ1-4, is DAMVIQNPRYQVTQFGKPVTLSCSQTLNHNVMYWYQQKSSQAPKLLFHYYDKDFNNEADTPDNFQSRRPNTSFCFLDIRSPGLGDTAMYLCATSRSQGYTNEKLFFGSGTQLSVL.

This chain connects TRBV11-2 to TRBJ2-1; the D is unclear. Germline V gene lookup returns CDR1 SGHAT and CDR2 FQNNGV. The CDR3 has 14 amino acids. V gave up 1 base and J gave up 6 bases, with 10 bases separating them. The CDR3 nucleotides read TGTGCCAGCAGCTTAGGGTACCAGGCCAATGAGCAGTTCTTC. This codes for CASSLGYQANEQFF.

This chain uses TRBV19 with TRBJ1-1; TRBD1 matches at 7 bases. This CDR3 contains 16 residues. V was pared by 6 bases and J by 1 base, with 11 bases of the junction left unmatched. Germline V gives CDR1 LNHDA, CDR2 SQIVND (reference sequence). CDR3 amino acids: CASSLDRTLQNTEAFF. The CDR3 DNA sequence: TGTGCCAGTAGCCTGGACAGGACCCTACAGAACACTGAAGCTTTCTTT.

This rearrangement joins TRBV13 to TRBJ2-1, with TRBD1 matching over 8 bases. The V and J ends lost 3 bases and 3 bases, in that order; junction bases with no gene match: 4. Germline CDR1 reads PRHDT; CDR2 reads FYEKMQ (reference sequence). This CDR3 has 15 amino acids. The DNA of the CDR3 is TGTGCCAGCAGCTTTTCACAGGGGGTCTACAATGAGCAGTTCTTC. Translating it yields CASSFSQGVYNEQFF.

CDR3: CASSQGSGSAYEQYF. The DNA for the CDR3 is TGCGCCAGCAGCCAGGGTAGCGGGTCCGCCTACGAGCAGTACTTC. The chain combines TRBV4-1 with TRBJ2-7; 7 positions agree with TRBD2. V dropped 3 bases and J dropped 2; count of bases not matched to a gene: 7. This CDR3 contains 15 residues. CDR1 is MGHRA and CDR2 is YSYEKL in the germline V gene.

The rearrangement joins TRBV5-6 to TRBJ2-1; 11 bases are a match to TRBD2. Germline V gives CDR1 SGHDT, CDR2 YYEEEE. The CDR3 is 14 amino acids. Germline trimming cut 5 bases from V and 8 bases from J; bases unmatched to any gene: 6. As DNA, the CDR3 is TGTGCCAGCAGGACTAGCGGGGTCTCCTATGAGCAGTTCTTC. This encodes CASRTSGVSYEQFF. Together with reference TRBV5-6 and TRBJ2-1, the CDR3 gives the full variable domain: DAGVTQSPTHLIKTRGQQVTLRCSPKSGHDTVSWYQQALGQGPQFIFQYYEEEERQRGNFPDRFSGHQFPNYSSELNVNALLLGDSALYLCASRTSGVSYEQFFGPGTRLTVL.